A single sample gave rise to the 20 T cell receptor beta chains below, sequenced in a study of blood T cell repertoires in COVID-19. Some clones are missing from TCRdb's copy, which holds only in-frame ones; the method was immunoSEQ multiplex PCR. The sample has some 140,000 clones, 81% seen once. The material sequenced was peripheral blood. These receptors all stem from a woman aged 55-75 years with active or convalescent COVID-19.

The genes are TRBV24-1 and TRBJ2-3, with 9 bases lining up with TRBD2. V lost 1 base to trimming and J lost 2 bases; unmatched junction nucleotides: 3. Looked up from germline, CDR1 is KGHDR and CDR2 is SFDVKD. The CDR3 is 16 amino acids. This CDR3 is CATSDLTSGSTDTQYF. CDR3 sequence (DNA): TGTGCCACCAGTGATTTAACTAGCGGGTCCACAGATACGCAGTATTTT.

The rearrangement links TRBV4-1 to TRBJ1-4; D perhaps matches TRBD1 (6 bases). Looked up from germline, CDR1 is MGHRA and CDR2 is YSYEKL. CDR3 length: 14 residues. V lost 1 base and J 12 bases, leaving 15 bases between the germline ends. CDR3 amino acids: CASSQGQASRELFF. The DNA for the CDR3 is TGCGCCAGCAGCCAAGGACAGGCTTCGCGGGAACTGTTTTTT.

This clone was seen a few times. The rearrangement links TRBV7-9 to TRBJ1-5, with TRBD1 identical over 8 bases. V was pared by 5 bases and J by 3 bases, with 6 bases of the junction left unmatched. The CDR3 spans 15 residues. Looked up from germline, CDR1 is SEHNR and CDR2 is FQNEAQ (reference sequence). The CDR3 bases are TGTGCCAGCAGCCCAACAGGGGGTCTCAATCAGCCCCAGCATTTT. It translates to CASSPTGGLNQPQHF.

The CDR3 DNA is TGTGCCAGTAGTGCGGCGACAGGGTGGAGCACTGAAGCTTTCTTT. Amino acids: CASSAATGWSTEAFF. This chain joins TRBV19 and TRBJ1-1, with 7 bases matching TRBD1. From germline, CDR1 is LNHDA and CDR2 SQIVND (reference sequence). This CDR3 has 15 residues. The V segment lost 5 bases and the J segment 4 bases; nucleotides outside the gene matches: 10.

The DNA for the CDR3 is TGTGCCAGCAGTGTCGGGGGAGACACTGAAGCTTTCTTT. Its translation: CASSVGGDTEAFF. The chain recombines TRBV2 with TRBJ1-1; TRBD1 might be the D (5 bases). Germline V lookup: CDR1 SNHLY, CDR2 FYNNEI. With 4 bases removed from V and 3 bases from J, the gap between germline ends came to 9 bases. The CDR3 consists of 13 residues.

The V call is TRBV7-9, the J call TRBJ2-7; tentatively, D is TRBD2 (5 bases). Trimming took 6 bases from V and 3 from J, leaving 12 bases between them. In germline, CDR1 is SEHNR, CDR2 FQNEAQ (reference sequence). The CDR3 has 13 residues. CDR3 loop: CASRPAGLYEQYF. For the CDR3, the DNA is TGTGCCAGCAGGCCGGCGGGCCTCTACGAGCAGTACTTC.

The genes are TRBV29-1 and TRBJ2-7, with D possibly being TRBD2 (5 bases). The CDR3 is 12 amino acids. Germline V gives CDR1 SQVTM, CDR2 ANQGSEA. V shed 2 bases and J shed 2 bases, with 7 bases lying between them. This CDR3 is CSVELRAYEQYF. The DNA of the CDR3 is TGCAGCGTTGAATTGCGGGCCTACGAGCAGTACTTC.

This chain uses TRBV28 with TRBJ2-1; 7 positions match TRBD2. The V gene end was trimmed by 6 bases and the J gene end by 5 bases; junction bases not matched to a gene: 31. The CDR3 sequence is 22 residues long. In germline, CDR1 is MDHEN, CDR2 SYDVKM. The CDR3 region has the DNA TGTGCCAGCAGGTTTCCTTCCAGGGAGCGGCCGGGGGTGGGGGGGGAGAACAATGAGCAGTTCTTC. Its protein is CASRFPSRERPGVGGENNEQFF.

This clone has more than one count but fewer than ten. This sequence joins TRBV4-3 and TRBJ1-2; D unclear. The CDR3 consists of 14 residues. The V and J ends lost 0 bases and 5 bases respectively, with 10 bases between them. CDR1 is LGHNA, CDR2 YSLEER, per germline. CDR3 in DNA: TGCGCCAGCAGCCAAGAATTACGGGTATATGGCTACACCTTC. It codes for CASSQELRVYGYTF.

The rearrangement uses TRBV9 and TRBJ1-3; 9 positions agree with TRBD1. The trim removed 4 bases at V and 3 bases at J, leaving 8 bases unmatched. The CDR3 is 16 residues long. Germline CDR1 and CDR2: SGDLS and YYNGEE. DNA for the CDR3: TGTGCCAGCAGCCTAGGACAGGGGTTAGGTGGAAACACCATATATTTT. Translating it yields CASSLGQGLGGNTIYF.

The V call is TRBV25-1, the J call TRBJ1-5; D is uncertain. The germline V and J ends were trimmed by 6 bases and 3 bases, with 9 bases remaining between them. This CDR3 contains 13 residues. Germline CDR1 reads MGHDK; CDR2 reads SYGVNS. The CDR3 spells CASRRGNNQPQHF. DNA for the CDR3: TGTGCCAGCAGAAGAGGAAACAATCAGCCCCAGCATTTT.

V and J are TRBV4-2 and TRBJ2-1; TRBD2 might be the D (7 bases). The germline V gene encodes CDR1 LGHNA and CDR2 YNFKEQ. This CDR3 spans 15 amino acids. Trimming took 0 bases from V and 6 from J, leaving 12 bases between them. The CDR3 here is CASSQDWGGANEQFF. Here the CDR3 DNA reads TGTGCCAGCAGCCAAGATTGGGGGGGGGCCAATGAGCAGTTCTTC.

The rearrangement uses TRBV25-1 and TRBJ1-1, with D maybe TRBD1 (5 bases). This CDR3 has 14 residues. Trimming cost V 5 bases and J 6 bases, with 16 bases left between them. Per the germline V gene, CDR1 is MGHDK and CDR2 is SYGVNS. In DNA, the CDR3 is TGTGCCAGCAGTCCCCCAAGGGGCGTAGCTGAAGCTTTCTTT. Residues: CASSPPRGVAEAFF.

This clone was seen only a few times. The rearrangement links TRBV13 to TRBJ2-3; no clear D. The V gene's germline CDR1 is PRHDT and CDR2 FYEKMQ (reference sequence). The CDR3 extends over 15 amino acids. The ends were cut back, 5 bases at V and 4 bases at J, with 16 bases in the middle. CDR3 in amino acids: CASSRQVVGPDTQYF. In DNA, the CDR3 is TGTGCCAGCAGCCGCCAGGTGGTGGGCCCAGATACGCAGTATTTT.

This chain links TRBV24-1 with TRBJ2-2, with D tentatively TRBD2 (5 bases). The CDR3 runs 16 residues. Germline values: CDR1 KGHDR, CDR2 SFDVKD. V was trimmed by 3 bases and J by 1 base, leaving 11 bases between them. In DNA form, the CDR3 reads TGTGCCACCAGTGATGGGCGGGTTAGGAACACCGGGGAGCTGTTTTTT. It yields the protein CATSDGRVRNTGELFF.

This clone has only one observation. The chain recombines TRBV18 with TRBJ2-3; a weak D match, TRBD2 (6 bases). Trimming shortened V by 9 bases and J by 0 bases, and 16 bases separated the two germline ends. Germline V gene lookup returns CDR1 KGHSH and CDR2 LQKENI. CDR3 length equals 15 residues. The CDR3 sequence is CASKPGLESTDTQYF. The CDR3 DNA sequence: TGTGCCAGTAAACCGGGACTGGAGAGCACAGATACGCAGTATTTT.

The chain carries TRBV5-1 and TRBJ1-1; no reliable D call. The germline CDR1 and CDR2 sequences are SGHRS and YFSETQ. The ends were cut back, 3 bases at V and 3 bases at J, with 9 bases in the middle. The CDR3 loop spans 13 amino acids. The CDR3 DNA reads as TGCGCCAGCAGCTCAGCGGGCTACACTGAAGCTTTCTTT. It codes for CASSSAGYTEAFF.

CDR3 residues: CASGQRQGRNQPQHF. In DNA form, the CDR3 reads TGTGCCAGCGGTCAAAGACAGGGTAGGAATCAGCCCCAGCATTTT. The chain employs TRBV27 and TRBJ1-5, with TRBD1 identical over 7 bases. CDR1 MNHEY and CDR2 SMNVEV come from the germline V gene (reference sequence). This CDR3 is built from 15 residues. With V trimmed by 8 bases and J by 4 bases, 11 bases remained unmatched.

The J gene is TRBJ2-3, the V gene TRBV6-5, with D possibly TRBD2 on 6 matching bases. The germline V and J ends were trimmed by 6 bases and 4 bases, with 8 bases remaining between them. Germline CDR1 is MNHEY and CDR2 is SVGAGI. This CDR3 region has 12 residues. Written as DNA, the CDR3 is TGTGCCAGCAGCTGGGGGGCAGATACGCAGTATTTT. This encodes CASSWGADTQYF.

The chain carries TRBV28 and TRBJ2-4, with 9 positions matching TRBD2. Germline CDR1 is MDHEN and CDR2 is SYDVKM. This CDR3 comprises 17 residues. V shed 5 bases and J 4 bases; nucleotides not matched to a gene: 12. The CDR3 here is CASSPLEGAGGKNIQYF. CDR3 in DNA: TGTGCCAGCAGTCCCCTCGAGGGAGCGGGGGGTAAAAACATTCAGTACTTC.